This T cell receptor beta chain was found in a study of shared clonotypes between healthy human individuals. Germline-derived CDR1 and CDR2 are LNHDA and SQIVND (reference sequence). With 5 bases removed from V and 2 bases from J, the gap between germline ends came to 12 bases. CDR3 length equals 14 residues. A word on this clone: Its antigen is unidentified.

Once extracted for a subset, genomic DNA was divided evenly among several immunoSEQ plates. Here immunoSEQ multiplex PCR was the method, and the copy in TCRdb shows in-frame clones only, minus some. The repertoire consists of 550,000 to 750,000 clones, with roughly 95% occurring once and the leading ten covering 0.11%. Overall study results and limits: Non-shared clonotypes showed lower generation probabilities than clonotypes common to all four donors.

Terminally differentiated effector memory CD45RA+ cells were excluded by CCR7 positive selection of CD45RO-negative cells. What was sequenced was naive CD8+ T cells sorted from blood. The J gene is TRBJ2-5, the V gene TRBV19; no definite D call. This TCR was sampled from a woman in her twenties or thirties in good health. CDR3: CASSPRDKQETQYF. Written as DNA, the CDR3 is TGTGCCAGTAGTCCCCGTGACAAACAAGAGACCCAGTACTTC.